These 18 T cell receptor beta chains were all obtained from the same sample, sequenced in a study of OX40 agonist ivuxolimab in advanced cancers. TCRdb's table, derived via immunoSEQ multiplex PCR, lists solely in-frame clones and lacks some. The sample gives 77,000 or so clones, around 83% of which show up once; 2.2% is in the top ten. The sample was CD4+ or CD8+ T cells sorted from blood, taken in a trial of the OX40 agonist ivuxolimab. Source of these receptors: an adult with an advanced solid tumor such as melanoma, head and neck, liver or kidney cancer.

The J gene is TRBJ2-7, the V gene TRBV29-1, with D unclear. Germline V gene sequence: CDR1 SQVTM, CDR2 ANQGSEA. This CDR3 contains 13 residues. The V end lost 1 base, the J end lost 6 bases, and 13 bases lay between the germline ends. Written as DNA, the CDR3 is TGCAGCGTTGAAGTTCGGATGTACGGCGAGCAGTACTTC. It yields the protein CSVEVRMYGEQYF.

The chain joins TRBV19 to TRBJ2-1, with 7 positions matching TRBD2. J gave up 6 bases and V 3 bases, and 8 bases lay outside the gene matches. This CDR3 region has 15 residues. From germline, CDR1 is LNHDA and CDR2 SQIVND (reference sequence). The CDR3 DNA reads TGTGCCAGTAGTATCAATAGCGGGTTTTCCAATGAGCAGTTCTTC. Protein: CASSINSGFSNEQFF.

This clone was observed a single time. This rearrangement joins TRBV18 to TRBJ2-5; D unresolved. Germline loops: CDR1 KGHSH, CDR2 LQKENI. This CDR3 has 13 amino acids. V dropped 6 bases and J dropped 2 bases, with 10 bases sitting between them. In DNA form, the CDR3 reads TGTGCCAGCTCGAGTATCGGTCAAGAGACCCAGTACTTC. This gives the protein CASSSIGQETQYF. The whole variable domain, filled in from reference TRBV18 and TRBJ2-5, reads NAGVMQNPRHLVRRRGQEARLRCSPMKGHSHVYWYRQLPEEGLKFMVYLQKENIIDESGMPKERFSAEFPKEGPSILRIQQVVRGDSAAYFCASSSIGQETQYFGPGTRLLVL.

The CDR3 here is CASRAGFQSPLHF. The CDR3 region has the DNA TGTGCCAGCAGGGCCGGATTCCAATCACCCCTCCACTTT. The genes are TRBV6-6 and TRBJ1-6, with D uncertain. Trimming stripped 6 bases from V and 10 bases from J, with 13 bases between. Germline V CDR1 and CDR2: MNHNY, SVGAGI (reference sequence). The CDR3 runs 13 residues.

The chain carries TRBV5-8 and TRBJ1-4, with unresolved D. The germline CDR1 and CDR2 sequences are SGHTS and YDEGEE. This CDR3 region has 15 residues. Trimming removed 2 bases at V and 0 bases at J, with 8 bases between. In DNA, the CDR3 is TGTGCCAGCAGCTTTGGTACAGCAACTAATGAAAAACTGTTTTTT. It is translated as CASSFGTATNEKLFF. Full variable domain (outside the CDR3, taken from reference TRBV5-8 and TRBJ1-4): EAGVTQSPTHLIKTRGQQATLRCSPISGHTSVYWYQQALGLGLQFLLWYDEGEERNRGNFPPRFSGRQFPNYSSELNVNALELEDSALYLCASSFGTATNEKLFFGSGTQLSVL.

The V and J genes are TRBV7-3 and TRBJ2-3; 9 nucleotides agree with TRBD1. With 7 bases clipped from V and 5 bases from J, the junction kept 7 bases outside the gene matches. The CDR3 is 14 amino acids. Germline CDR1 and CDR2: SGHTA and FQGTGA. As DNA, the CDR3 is TGTGCCAGCACAACAGGGGGCTCAGGAGATACGCAGTATTTT. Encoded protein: CASTTGGSGDTQYF.

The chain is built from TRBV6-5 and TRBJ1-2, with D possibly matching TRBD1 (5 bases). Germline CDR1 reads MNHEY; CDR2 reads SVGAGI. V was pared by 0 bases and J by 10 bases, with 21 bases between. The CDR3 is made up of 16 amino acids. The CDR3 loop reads CASSYSIAAGTSHYTF. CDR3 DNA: TGTGCCAGCAGTTACTCGATCGCGGCTGGGACCTCGCACTACACCTTC.

Written as DNA, the CDR3 is TGTGCCTCAGGGGGTAGGGGCTCCTACAATGAGCAGTTCTTC. Amino acid sequence: CASGGRGSYNEQFF. This chain uses TRBV27 with TRBJ2-1, with 7 positions matching TRBD1. This CDR3 comprises 14 residues. J lost 0 bases, V lost 11 bases, and 7 bases had no gene match. In germline, CDR1 is MNHEY, CDR2 SMNVEV (reference sequence).

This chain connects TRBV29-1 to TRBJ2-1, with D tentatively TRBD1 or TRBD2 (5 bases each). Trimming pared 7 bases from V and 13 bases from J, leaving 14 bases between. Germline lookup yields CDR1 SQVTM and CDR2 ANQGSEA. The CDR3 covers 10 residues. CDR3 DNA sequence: TGCAGCGAGAGAGTTCGGGACCAGTTCTTC. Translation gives CSERVRDQFF.

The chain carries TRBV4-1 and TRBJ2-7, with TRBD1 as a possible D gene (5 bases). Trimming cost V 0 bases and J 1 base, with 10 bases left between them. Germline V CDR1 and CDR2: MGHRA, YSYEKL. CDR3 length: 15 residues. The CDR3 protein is CASSQDHGHSYEQYF. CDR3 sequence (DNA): TGCGCCAGCAGCCAAGATCATGGACATTCCTACGAGCAGTACTTC.

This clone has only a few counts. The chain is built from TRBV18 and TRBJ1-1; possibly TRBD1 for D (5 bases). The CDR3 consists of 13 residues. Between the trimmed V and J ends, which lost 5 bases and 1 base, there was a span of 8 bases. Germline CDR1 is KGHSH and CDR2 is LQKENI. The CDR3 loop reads CASSSRENTEAFF. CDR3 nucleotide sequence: TGTGCCAGCTCAAGCAGGGAGAACACTGAAGCTTTCTTT.

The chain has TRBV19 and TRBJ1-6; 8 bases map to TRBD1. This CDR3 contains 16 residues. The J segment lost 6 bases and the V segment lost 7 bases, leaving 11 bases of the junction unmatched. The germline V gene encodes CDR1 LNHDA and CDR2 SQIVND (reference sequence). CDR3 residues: CASTTGQVNFNSPLHF. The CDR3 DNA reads TGTGCCAGTACCACGGGACAGGTGAATTTTAATTCACCCCTCCACTTT.

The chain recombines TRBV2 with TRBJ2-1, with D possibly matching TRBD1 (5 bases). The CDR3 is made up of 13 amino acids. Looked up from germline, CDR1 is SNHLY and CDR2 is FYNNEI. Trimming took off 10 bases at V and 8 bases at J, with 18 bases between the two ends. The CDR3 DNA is TGTGCCACCTCATGGCAGGGCGGTGATGAGCAGTTCTTC. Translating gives CATSWQGGDEQFF.

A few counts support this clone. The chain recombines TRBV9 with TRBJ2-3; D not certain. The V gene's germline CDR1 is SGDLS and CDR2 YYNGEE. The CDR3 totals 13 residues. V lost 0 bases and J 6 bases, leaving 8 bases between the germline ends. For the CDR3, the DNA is TGTGCCAGCAGCGTAGATCAATGGGATACGCAGTATTTT. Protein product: CASSVDQWDTQYF.

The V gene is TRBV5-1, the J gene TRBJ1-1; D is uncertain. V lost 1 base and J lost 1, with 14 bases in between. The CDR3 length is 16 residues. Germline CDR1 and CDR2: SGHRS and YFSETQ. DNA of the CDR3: TGCGCCAGCAGCTTGCAGTCCGCAGGCTCGAACACTGAAGCTTTCTTT. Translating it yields CASSLQSAGSNTEAFF.

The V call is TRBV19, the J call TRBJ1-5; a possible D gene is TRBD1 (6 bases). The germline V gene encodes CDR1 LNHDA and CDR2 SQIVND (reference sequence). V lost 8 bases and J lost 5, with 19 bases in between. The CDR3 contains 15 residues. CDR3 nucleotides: TGTGCCAGTCGGGGCTTGCAGGGGAGTGATCAGCCCCAGCATTTT. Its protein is CASRGLQGSDQPQHF.

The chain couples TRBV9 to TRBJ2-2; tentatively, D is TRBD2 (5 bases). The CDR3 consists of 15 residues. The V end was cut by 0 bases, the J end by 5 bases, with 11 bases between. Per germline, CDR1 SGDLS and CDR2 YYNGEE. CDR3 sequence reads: CASSVGADPTGELFF. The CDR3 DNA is TGTGCCAGCAGCGTAGGAGCGGATCCGACCGGGGAGCTGTTTTTT.

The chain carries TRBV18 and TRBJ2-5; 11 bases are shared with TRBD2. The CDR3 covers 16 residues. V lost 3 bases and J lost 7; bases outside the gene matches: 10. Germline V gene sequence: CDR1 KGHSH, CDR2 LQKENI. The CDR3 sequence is CASSPALAGGPGTQYF. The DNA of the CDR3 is TGTGCCAGCTCACCGGCTCTAGCGGGAGGCCCTGGGACCCAGTACTTC.